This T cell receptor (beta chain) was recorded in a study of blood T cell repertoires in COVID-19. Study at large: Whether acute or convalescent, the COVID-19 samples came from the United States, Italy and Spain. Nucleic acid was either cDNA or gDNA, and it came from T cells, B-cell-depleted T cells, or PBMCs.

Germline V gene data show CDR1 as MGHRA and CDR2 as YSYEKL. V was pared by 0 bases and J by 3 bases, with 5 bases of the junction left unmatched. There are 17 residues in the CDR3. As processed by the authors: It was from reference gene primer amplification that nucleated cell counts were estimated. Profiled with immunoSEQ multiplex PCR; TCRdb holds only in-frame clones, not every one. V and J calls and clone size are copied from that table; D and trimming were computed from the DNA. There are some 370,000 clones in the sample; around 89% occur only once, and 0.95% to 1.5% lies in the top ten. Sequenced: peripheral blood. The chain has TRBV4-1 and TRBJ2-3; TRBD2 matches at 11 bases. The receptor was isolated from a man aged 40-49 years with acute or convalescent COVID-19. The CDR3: CASSQEGRLAGTDTQYF. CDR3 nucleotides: TGCGCCAGCAGCCAAGAAGGGCGACTAGCGGGGACAGATACGCAGTATTTT.